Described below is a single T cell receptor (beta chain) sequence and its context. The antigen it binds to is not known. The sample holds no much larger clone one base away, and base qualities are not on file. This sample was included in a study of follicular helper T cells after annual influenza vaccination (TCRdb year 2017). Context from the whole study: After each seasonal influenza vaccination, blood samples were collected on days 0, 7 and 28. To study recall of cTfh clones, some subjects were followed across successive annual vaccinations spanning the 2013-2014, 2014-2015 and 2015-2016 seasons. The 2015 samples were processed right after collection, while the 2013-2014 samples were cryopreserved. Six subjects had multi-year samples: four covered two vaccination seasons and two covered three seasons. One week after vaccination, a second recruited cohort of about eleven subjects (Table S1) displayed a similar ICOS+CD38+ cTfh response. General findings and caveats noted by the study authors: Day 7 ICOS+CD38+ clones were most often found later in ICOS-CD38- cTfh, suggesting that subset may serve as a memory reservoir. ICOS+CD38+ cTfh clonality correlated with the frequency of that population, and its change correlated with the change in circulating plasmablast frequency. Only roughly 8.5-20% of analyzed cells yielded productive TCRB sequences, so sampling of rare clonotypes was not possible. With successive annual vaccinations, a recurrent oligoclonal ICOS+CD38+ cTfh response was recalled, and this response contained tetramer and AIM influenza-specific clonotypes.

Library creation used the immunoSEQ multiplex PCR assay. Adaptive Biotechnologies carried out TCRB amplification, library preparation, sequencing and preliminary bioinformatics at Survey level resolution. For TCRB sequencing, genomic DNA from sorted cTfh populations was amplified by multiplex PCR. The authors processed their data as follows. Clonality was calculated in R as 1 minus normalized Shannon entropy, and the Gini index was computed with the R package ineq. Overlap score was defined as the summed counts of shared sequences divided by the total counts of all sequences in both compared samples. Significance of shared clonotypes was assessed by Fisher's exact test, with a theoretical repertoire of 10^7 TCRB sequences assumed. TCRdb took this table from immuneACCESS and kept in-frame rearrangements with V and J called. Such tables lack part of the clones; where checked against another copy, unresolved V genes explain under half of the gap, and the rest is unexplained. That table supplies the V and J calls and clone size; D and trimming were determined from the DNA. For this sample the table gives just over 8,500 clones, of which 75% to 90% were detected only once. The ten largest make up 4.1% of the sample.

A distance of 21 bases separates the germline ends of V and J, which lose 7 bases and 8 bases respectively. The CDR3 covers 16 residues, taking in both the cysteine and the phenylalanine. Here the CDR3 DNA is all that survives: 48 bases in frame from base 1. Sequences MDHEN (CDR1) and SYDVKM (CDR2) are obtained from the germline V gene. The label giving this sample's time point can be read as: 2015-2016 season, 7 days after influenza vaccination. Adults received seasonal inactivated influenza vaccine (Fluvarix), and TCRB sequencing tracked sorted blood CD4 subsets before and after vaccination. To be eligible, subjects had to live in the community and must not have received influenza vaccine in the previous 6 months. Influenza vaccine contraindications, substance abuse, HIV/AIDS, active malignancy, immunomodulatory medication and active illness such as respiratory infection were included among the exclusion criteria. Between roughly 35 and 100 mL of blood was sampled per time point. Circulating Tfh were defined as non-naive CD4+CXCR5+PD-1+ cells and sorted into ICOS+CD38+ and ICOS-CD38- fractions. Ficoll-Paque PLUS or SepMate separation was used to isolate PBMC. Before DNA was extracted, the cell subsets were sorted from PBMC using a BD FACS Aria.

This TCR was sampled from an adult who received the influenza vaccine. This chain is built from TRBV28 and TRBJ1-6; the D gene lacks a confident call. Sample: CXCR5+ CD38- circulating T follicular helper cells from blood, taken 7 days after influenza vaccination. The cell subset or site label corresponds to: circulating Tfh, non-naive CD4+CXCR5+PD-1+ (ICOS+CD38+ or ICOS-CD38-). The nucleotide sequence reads TGTGCCAGCACCCTGGCGCATGGGGTATATGATTCACCCCTCCACTTT. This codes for CASTLAHGVYDSPLHF.